This record concerns one T cell receptor (beta chain) sequence. Its cognate antigen has yet to be identified. No base-level quality is on record; no much larger clone is a single base apart. The goal of deep resolution MiSeq sequencing was a depth between 1 in 1 million and 1 in 200,000 T cells, and coverage averaged 10x per clonotype. The immunoSEQ hsTCRB Kit was used to generate TCR beta libraries. Under the source paper's analysis protocol: ImmunoSEQ Data Assistant and ImmunoSEQ Analyzer were used for data analysis, and V, D and J genes were assigned according to IMGT definitions. Clonality, which ranges from 0 to 1, was calculated as one minus the normalized Shannon entropy of productive rearrangement frequencies. Only overrepresented clonotypes making up at least 0.05% of the repertoire of each patient were included in the public clonotype analysis. Roughly 13 age-matched healthy donor repertoires from immuneACCESS served as clonality controls. The immuneACCESS repertoire file appears here via TCRdb, limited to in-frame rearrangements. These files lack a portion of the clones; in checked studies, under half of the deficit traces to unresolved V genes, and the cause of the others is not known. V, J and clone size were drawn from that table, and D and trimming were deduced from the DNA. In this sample the table shows some 150,000 clones, about 78% of which occur a single time. The ten largest make up roughly 4.7% of the sample.

V is reduced by 1 base and J by 3 bases, leaving a spacing of 13 bases between them. The CDR3 contains 15 residues, cysteine and phenylalanine counted. Just CDR3 DNA is preserved here, 45 bases in frame from base 1. From the germline V gene, CDR1 is SGHTA and CDR2 is FQGNSA. These data come from a study of cytotoxic CD8 clonotypes in ibrutinib-treated CLL (dated by TCRdb to the early 2020s). For the wider study: In this cohort, around 15 patients were treatment-naive and about ten were relapsed/refractory, while around 18 had unmutated IGHV. Responses were partial in roughly 24 patients and complete in 2; after median approximately 69 months follow-up, around 15 stayed in remission and approximately twelve progressed. Response samples were taken after a median of roughly 12 months on treatment, ranging from roughly 6 to 36 months. On average, each sample had hundreds of thousands of productive templates and roughly 95,000 productive rearrangements. Of the roughly 86 participants in the trial, roughly 25 had longitudinal samples available. Cryopreserved peripheral blood mononuclear cells were collected before treatment, at response, and at either disease progression or sustained remission. Every sample from remission and from progressive disease was obtained while the patients were still on ibrutinib.

The paper as a whole reports these results and caveats: Sampling times were not matched between patients in sustained remission and patients whose disease was progressing, and lymph node repertoires were not examined. Clonality rose at ibrutinib response, remained stable during sustained remission, and dropped back toward baseline at progression. Public clonotypes were rare and either shrank or stayed stable during treatment, and the rise in clonality at ibrutinib response reflected expansion of private clonotypes. Baseline clonality was found to be higher than that of age-matched healthy donors and was strongly correlated with circulating CD8+ T-cell counts.

Sample time point, as interpreted from the label and publication: around 2 years on ibrutinib. For TCR beta library preparation, approximately 2 micrograms of genomic DNA were extracted from the cryopreserved PBMCs. Longitudinal blood samples from CLL patients on ibrutinib monotherapy underwent high-throughput TCR beta sequencing. The patients were enrolled in a single-center, open-label phase 2 trial of ibrutinib monotherapy. This specimen was PBMCs, taken after 24 months of ibrutinib treatment. This TCR was recovered from a human donor with chronic lymphocytic leukemia. The sequence is built from TRBV7-2 and TRBJ2-7; there is no confident call for the D gene. The CDR3 corresponds to CASSLGPDHFYEQYF. The nucleotide sequence reads TGTGCCAGCAGCTTAGGGCCAGACCATTTCTACGAGCAGTACTTC.